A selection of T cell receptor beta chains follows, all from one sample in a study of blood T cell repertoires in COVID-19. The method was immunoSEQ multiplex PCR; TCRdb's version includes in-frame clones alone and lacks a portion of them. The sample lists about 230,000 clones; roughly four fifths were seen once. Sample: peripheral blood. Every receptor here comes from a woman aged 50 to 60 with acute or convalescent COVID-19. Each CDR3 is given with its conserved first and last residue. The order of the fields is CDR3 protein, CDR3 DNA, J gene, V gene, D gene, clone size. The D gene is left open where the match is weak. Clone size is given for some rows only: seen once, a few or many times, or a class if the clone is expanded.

cdr3_aa: CASSISQGVYYGYTF
cdr3_nt: TGTGCCAGTAGTATTTCACAGGGAGTATACTATGGCTACACCTTC
j_call: TRBJ1-2
v_call: TRBV19
d_call: -
clone_size: -

cdr3_aa: CASSKTSGGYEQYF
cdr3_nt: TGTGCCAGCAGCAAGACTAGCGGGGGCTACGAGCAGTACTTC
j_call: TRBJ2-7
v_call: TRBV5-4
d_call: TRBD2
clone_size: -

cdr3_aa: CASSQVTGGNYNEQFF
cdr3_nt: TGCGCCAGCAGCCAAGTGACAGGGGGTAATTACAATGAGCAGTTCTTC
j_call: TRBJ2-1
v_call: TRBV4-3
d_call: TRBD1
clone_size: -

cdr3_aa: CASSFPLTWTGELFF
cdr3_nt: TGTGCCAGCAGCTTTCCCCTCACTTGGACCGGGGAGCTGTTTTTT
j_call: TRBJ2-2
v_call: TRBV7-2
d_call: -
clone_size: -

cdr3_aa: CASRTGTSGAYEQYF
cdr3_nt: TGTGCCAGCAGAACCGGGACTAGCGGGGCCTACGAGCAGTACTTC
j_call: TRBJ2-7
v_call: TRBV6-5
d_call: TRBD2
clone_size: -

cdr3_aa: CASSSRGRNTEAFF
cdr3_nt: TGTGCCAGCAGTTCCCGGGGTCGGAACACTGAAGCTTTCTTT
j_call: TRBJ1-1
v_call: TRBV6-5
d_call: -
clone_size: -

cdr3_aa: CASSLTSNRGASGSYNSPLHF
cdr3_nt: TGTGCCAGCAGCTTAACGAGTAACAGGGGCGCGTCCGGATCCTATAATTCACCCCTCCACTTT
j_call: TRBJ1-6
v_call: TRBV7-3
d_call: TRBD1
clone_size: -

cdr3_aa: CASSHTGQGWETQYF
cdr3_nt: TGTGCCAGCAGCCATACGGGACAGGGCTGGGAGACCCAGTACTTC
j_call: TRBJ2-5
v_call: TRBV6-5
d_call: TRBD1
clone_size: -

cdr3_aa: CASSPKDTLGPYEQYF
cdr3_nt: TGTGCCAGCTCACCCAAGGACACCCTAGGACCTTACGAGCAGTACTTC
j_call: TRBJ2-7
v_call: TRBV18
d_call: -
clone_size: -

cdr3_aa: CASSLGEEGTDTQYF
cdr3_nt: TGTGCCAGCAGTTTAGGGGAGGAGGGCACAGATACGCAGTATTTT
j_call: TRBJ2-3
v_call: TRBV28
d_call: -
clone_size: once

cdr3_aa: CASSLFNPGQGKNEQFF
cdr3_nt: TGTGCCAGCTCACTATTTAATCCGGGACAGGGGAAGAATGAGCAGTTCTTC
j_call: TRBJ2-1
v_call: TRBV18
d_call: TRBD1
clone_size: -